A single T cell receptor beta chain is shown here with its context. Its antigen is currently unknown. Only in-frame clones appear in the TCRdb table, and some are missing; sequencing was by immunoSEQ multiplex PCR. The table records under 95,000 clones, roughly 90% of them present only once. CDR1 is SGHRS, CDR2 YFSETQ, per germline. Trimming cost V 4 bases and J 6 bases, with 20 bases left between them. The CDR3 is 15 residues long. This record comes from a study of T cell responses to AZD1222 COVID-19 vaccine. Study outcomes and limitations: The study found Spike-specific TCR breadth and depth rose after two AZD1222 doses. Donors were mostly white British, more females; clonal diversity possibly underestimated. Just 5 or 6 AZD1222 recipients tested seropositive at baseline.

The material was peripheral blood, obtained 28 days after the second AZD1222 dose. The chain employs TRBV5-1 and TRBJ2-7, with TRBD1 as a possible D gene (5 bases). The sequence derives from an adult who received the AZD1222 COVID-19 vaccine. In nucleotides, the CDR3 is TGCGCCAGCAGCGCTGGGGCGTCGGTTCGATCCGAGCAGTACTTC. It yields the protein CASSAGASVRSEQYF. Based on the CDR3 plus reference TRBV5-1 and TRBJ2-7, the full variable domain is KAGVTQTPRYLIKTRGQQVTLSCSPISGHRSVSWYQQTPGQGLQFLFEYFSETQRNKGNFPGRFSGRQFSNSRSEMNVSTLELGDSALYLCASSAGASVRSEQYFGPGTRLTVT.